This TCR beta chain derives from a study of identical twins. This clonotype appeared many times. The CDR3 runs to 14 residues. V lost 6 bases and J 7 bases, leaving 13 bases between the germline ends. TCRdb analysed the 5' RACE reads with MiXCR anew, one entry per CDR3 protein. The table has around 650,000 distinct CDR3 sequences, roughly 7.2% seen once. This sample also belongs to another study, concerning yellow fever vaccine responses in identical twins.

This rearrangement joins TRBV12-3 or TRBV12-4 to TRBJ1-6; the D gene is possibly TRBD1 (5 bases). The origin of this receptor is a woman aged 18-30 years in good health. The sequenced sample was PBMCs. CDR3 sequence (DNA): TGTGCCAGCAGCTCCGGGACGGGGAATTCACCCCTCCACTTT. This encodes CASSSGTGNSPLHF.